This passage covers 18 T cell receptor beta chains from one sample sequenced in a study of blood T cell repertoires in COVID-19. Some clones are missing from TCRdb's copy, which holds only in-frame ones; the method was immunoSEQ multiplex PCR. The sample lists around 150,000 clones, roughly three quarters occurring once. Sequencing used peripheral blood. Receptors were obtained from a man aged 45 to 65 with active or convalescent COVID-19.

CDR3 loop: CSVGVNSGNTIYF. The CDR3 DNA sequence: TGCAGCGTTGGTGTCAACTCTGGAAACACCATATATTTT. The chain joins TRBV29-1 to TRBJ1-3, with D unresolved. V shed 4 bases and J shed 0 bases, with 7 bases lying between them. The CDR3 is made up of 13 amino acids. Per the germline V gene, CDR1 is SQVTM and CDR2 is ANQGSEA.

Of note for this clone: One end of the junction is discordant with germline, which a read error may explain. CDR3 region: CTSRTESSGRATDTQYF. The DNA of the CDR3 is TGTACCAGCAGGACTGAGTCTAGCGGGAGGGCGACAGATACGCAGTATTTT. This chain joins TRBV28 and TRBJ2-3; TRBD2 aligns across 12 bases. Germline V gene sequence: CDR1 MDHEN, CDR2 SYDVKM. The CDR3 runs to 17 residues.

The chain couples TRBV15 to TRBJ1-6; D is possibly TRBD1 (6 bases). V shed 0 bases and J shed 9 bases, with 12 bases lying between them. CDR1 LNHNV and CDR2 YYDKDF come from the germline V gene (reference sequence). This CDR3 is built from 15 residues. In DNA, the CDR3 is TGTGCCACCAGCAGAGACAATTACAGGGCTTCACCCCTCCACTTT. Its translation is CATSRDNYRASPLHF. The entire variable domain, with the rest obtained from reference TRBV15 and TRBJ1-6, is as follows: DAMVIQNPRYQVTQFGKPVTLSCSQTLNHNVMYWYQQKSSQAPKLLFHYYDKDFNNEADTPDNFQSRRPNTSFCFLDIRSPGLGDTAMYLCATSRDNYRASPLHFGNGTRLTVT.

CDR3 bases: TGCGCCAGCAGCTTGTCAGGGGCGGGTGAAGCTTTCTTT. As protein: CASSLSGAGEAFF. V is TRBV5-1 and J is TRBJ1-1, with D possibly being TRBD1 (6 bases). The CDR3 runs 13 residues. The germline V gene encodes CDR1 SGHRS and CDR2 YFSETQ. V was trimmed by 1 base and J by 7 bases, leaving 11 bases between them.

The chain combines TRBV5-1 with TRBJ2-1; 14 nucleotides match TRBD2. This CDR3 has 15 amino acids. The germline gives CDR1 SGHRS, CDR2 YFSETQ. V lost 1 base, J lost 10 bases, and 4 bases stayed unmatched. CDR3 residues: CASSLMGLAGDEQFF. In DNA, the CDR3 is TGCGCCAGCAGCTTGATGGGACTAGCGGGAGACGAGCAGTTCTTC. The variable domain in full, with the rest retrieved from reference TRBV5-1 and TRBJ2-1, is KAGVTQTPRYLIKTRGQQVTLSCSPISGHRSVSWYQQTPGQGLQFLFEYFSETQRNKGNFPGRFSGRQFSNSRSEMNVSTLELGDSALYLCASSLMGLAGDEQFFGPGTRLTVL.

J is TRBJ2-3 and V is TRBV5-1; 7 nucleotides agree with TRBD2. This CDR3 is built from 15 residues. Germline V gene lookup returns CDR1 SGHRS and CDR2 YFSETQ. V gave up 0 bases and J gave up 3 bases; unmatched junction bases: 4. The CDR3 is CASSLAGRTTDTQYF. The CDR3 nucleotides are TGCGCCAGCAGCTTGGCCGGGAGGACTACAGATACGCAGTATTTT.

The chain couples TRBV29-1 to TRBJ1-4, with 8 positions matching TRBD1. CDR3 length: 16 residues. J lost 4 bases, V lost 6 bases, and 13 bases had no gene match. In germline, CDR1 is SQVTM, CDR2 ANQGSEA. Written as DNA, the CDR3 is TGCAGCGTGGGTGAGGACAGGGTGGGAGTTAATGAAAAACTGTTTTTT. Its protein product is CSVGEDRVGVNEKLFF.

The rearrangement links TRBV28 to TRBJ2-3; 9 positions match TRBD1. Germline trimming cut 5 bases from V and 14 bases from J; bases unmatched to any gene: 8. The CDR3 runs to 12 residues. Looked up from germline, CDR1 is MDHEN and CDR2 is SYDVKM. CDR3 amino acids: CASSAGTGYRYF. For the CDR3, the DNA is TGTGCCAGCAGTGCCGGGACAGGGTATAGGTATTTT.

CDR3 nucleotide sequence: TGTGCCAGCAGCGTCCGACAGGGGGCAGGGAATTCACCCCTCCACTTT. Translation: CASSVRQGAGNSPLHF. The chain couples TRBV9 to TRBJ1-6; 10 bases fit TRBD1. Germline V gene lookup returns CDR1 SGDLS and CDR2 YYNGEE. The CDR3 consists of 16 residues. V shed 2 bases, J shed 7 bases, and the junction held 6 bases outside the gene matches.

The V call is TRBV11-3, the J call TRBJ2-2, with 7 bases fitting TRBD1. V gave up 5 bases and J gave up 7 bases; unmatched junction bases: 10. CDR1 is SGHNT and CDR2 is YENEEA in the germline V gene. There are 15 residues in the CDR3. DNA of the CDR3: TGTGCCAGCAGCCCCGCGACAGGGATCGGCGGGGAGCTGTTTTTT. This gives the protein CASSPATGIGGELFF.

The V and J genes are TRBV11-2 and TRBJ2-7; tentatively, D is TRBD1 (5 bases). The CDR3 loop spans 16 amino acids. V was shortened by 1 base and J by 2 bases, with 15 bases between the two germline ends. Germline V gene data show CDR1 as SGHAT and CDR2 as FQNNGV. The CDR3 nucleotides read TGTGCCAGCAGCTTAGGGTGGGGCAGCAGTCCCTACGAGCAGTACTTC. It specifies CASSLGWGSSPYEQYF.

The chain joins TRBV11-2 to TRBJ2-1, with 8 bases lining up with TRBD2. In germline, CDR1 is SGHAT, CDR2 FQNNGV. V trimming: 3 bases; J trimming: 4 bases; junction bases outside the gene matches: 5. This CDR3 contains 15 residues. CDR3 sequence reads: CASSLSSGRYNEQFF. DNA for the CDR3: TGTGCCAGCAGCTTGTCTAGCGGGCGGTACAATGAGCAGTTCTTC.

The chain joins TRBV11-3 to TRBJ1-1; possible D gene TRBD1, 6 bases. V gave up 5 bases and J gave up 6 bases, with 10 bases separating them. CDR3 length equals 12 residues. Germline V gene lookup returns CDR1 SGHNT and CDR2 YENEEA. Here the CDR3 reads CASSGGGAEAFF. CDR3 nucleotides: TGTGCCAGCAGCGGTGGGGGCGCTGAAGCTTTCTTT. Variable domain in full (rest from reference TRBV11-3 and TRBJ1-1): EAGVVQSPRYKIIEKKQPVAFWCNPISGHNTLYWYLQNLGQGPELLIRYENEEAVDDSQLPKDRFSAERLKGVDSTLKIQPAELGDSAVYLCASSGGGAEAFFGQGTRLTVV.

The chain carries TRBV6-4 and TRBJ2-1, with 12 bases identical to TRBD2. Losses at the gene ends were 4 bases for V and 7 bases for J; bases not matched to a gene: 2. This CDR3 contains 14 residues. CDR1 is MRHNA and CDR2 is SNTAGT in the germline V gene. The CDR3 DNA is TGTGCCAGCAGTGGGACTAGCGGGGATAATGAGCAGTTCTTC. Its translation: CASSGTSGDNEQFF.

In its sample, this clone was seen once. The V and J genes are TRBV11-2 and TRBJ1-2; perhaps TRBD1 as D (5 bases). The ends were cut back, 5 bases at V and 7 bases at J, with 20 bases in the middle. CDR1 is SGHAT, CDR2 FQNNGV, per germline. The CDR3 has 15 residues. CDR3 protein: CASSRVGGQRAGYTF. The CDR3 DNA follows: TGTGCCAGCAGCCGAGTTGGCGGACAAAGGGCTGGCTACACCTTC.

For this clone: A read error may account for a junction end that differs from germline. The chain employs TRBV30 and TRBJ1-6, with a tentative D call TRBD1 (5 bases). The CDR3 totals 14 residues. Germline values: CDR1 GTSNPN, CDR2 SVGIG (reference sequence). CDR3 DNA: TGTGCCTCGAGTCCAGGGCAGCCCAATTCACCCCTCCACTTT. This gives the protein CASSPGQPNSPLHF.

This clone showed up just a few times. This chain connects TRBV28 to TRBJ2-7, with unresolved D. Germline V CDR1 and CDR2: MDHEN, SYDVKM. Between the trimmed V and J ends, which lost 3 bases and 2 bases, there was a span of 11 bases. CDR3 length: 14 residues. CDR3 sequence: CASSLALPPYEQYF. The CDR3 DNA reads TGTGCCAGCAGTTTGGCATTACCCCCCTACGAGCAGTACTTC.

This clone showed up just a few times. V gene TRBV18 combines with J gene TRBJ1-3; 10 nucleotides agree with TRBD1. This CDR3 region has 18 residues. Germline CDR1 is KGHSH and CDR2 is LQKENI. V was clipped by 6 bases and J by 3 bases; unmatched bases: 14. CDR3 nucleotide sequence: TGTGCCAGCTCGCCTTATCTGACAGGGGGCGTCTTTGGAAACACCATATATTTT. Protein: CASSPYLTGGVFGNTIYF.